This T cell receptor (beta chain) stems from a study of blood T cell repertoires in COVID-19. For the study at large: In each case, the material was cDNA or gDNA derived from T cells, B-cell-depleted T cells, or PBMCs.

Per the original data handling: Estimation of nucleated cell counts was performed using reference gene primer amplification. Generated by immunoSEQ multiplex PCR, the TCRdb table keeps only in-frame clones and is missing some. V and J calls and clone size follow that table, whereas D and trimming were derived from the DNA. The sample shows some 260,000 clones, over 80% of them seen only once. The CDR3 is 14 amino acids. Looked up from germline, CDR1 is KGHSH and CDR2 is LQKENI. Trimming removed 2 bases from V and 3 bases from J, with 11 bases in between. The J gene is TRBJ2-7, the V gene TRBV18, with D uncertain. Sequencing input: peripheral blood. The clonotype originates from a woman aged 70-85 years with COVID-19, enrolled during active disease. The CDR3 DNA follows: TGTGCCAGCTCACCAACTGATTCGGTCTACGAGCAGTACTTC. This encodes CASSPTDSVYEQYF.